The 4 T cell receptor beta chains given below trace back to one sample, sequenced in a study of human T cells and chemical hapten exposure. MiXCR, run by TCRdb on the RACE reads, gives a single entry per CDR3 protein. The table includes approximately 49,000 distinct CDR3 sequences, 9.3% detected once. Sample time point: patch test 1, 2 weeks after DPC sensitization. Treatment denoted: therapeutic diphenylcyclopropenone sensitization with weekly scalp DPC. The sequencing used whole blood, collected in connection with sensitization to the hapten diphenylcyclopropenone (DPC). These receptors originate from a woman aged 50 to 60 with alopecia areata. Some clones in this sample may be carry-over from other donors' samples.

This clonotype was recorded a few times. A clone one base away is much larger, so this may be a read error. The V and J genes are TRBV3-1 and TRBJ2-1; 9 bases fit TRBD2. Germline V gives CDR1 LGHDT, CDR2 YNNKEL (reference sequence). This CDR3 region has 16 residues. CDR3 amino acids: CARSQGQAGGRNEQFF. The CDR3 bases are TGTGCCAGGAGCCAAGGTCAAGCGGGAGGTCGGAATGAGCAGTTCTTC.

This clonotype was seen many times. The chain recombines TRBV30 with TRBJ2-5; D gene ambiguous. The CDR3 spans 11 residues. CDR1 is GTSNPN, CDR2 SVGIG, per germline (reference sequence). Trimming stripped 0 bases from V and 9 bases from J, with 8 bases between. CDR3 sequence (DNA): TGTGCCTGGAGTGTAGGGTCGGCCCAGTACTTC. Translation: CAWSVGSAQYF.

This clonotype was seen at least ten times. V and J are TRBV5-5 and TRBJ2-1; 11 bases line up with TRBD2. The ends lost 5 bases at V and 5 bases at J; junction bases unmatched: 6. Germline CDR1 is SGHKS and CDR2 is YYEKEE (reference sequence). The CDR3 is 15 amino acids. The CDR3 reads CASRTLAGGNNEQFF. CDR3 sequence (DNA): TGTGCCAGCAGGACTCTAGCGGGAGGTAACAATGAGCAGTTCTTC.

This clonotype has just a few counts. The chain employs TRBV10-3 and TRBJ2-1, with no clear D. Germline CDR1 ENHRY, CDR2 SYGVKD. The V gene lost 7 bases and the J gene lost 0 bases, with 13 bases spanning the gap. This CDR3 is built from 15 residues. Here the CDR3 DNA reads TGTGCCATCAAATCGGCAGGTTCCTCCTACAATGAGCAGTTCTTC. Its translation is CAIKSAGSSYNEQFF.